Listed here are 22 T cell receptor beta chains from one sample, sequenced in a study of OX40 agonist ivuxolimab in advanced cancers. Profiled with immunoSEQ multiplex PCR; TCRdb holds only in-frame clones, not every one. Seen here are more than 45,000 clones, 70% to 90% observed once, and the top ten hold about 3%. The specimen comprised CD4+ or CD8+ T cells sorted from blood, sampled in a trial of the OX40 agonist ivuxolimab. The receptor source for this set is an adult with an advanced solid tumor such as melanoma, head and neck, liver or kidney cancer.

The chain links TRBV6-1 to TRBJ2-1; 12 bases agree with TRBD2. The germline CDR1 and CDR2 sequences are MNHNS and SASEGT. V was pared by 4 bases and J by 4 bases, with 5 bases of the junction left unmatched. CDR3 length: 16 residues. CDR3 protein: CASSARLAGDYNEQFF. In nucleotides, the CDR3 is TGTGCCAGCAGTGCAAGACTAGCGGGGGATTACAATGAGCAGTTCTTC.

CDR3 loop: CASSLVDRGVDTQYF. The CDR3 DNA reads as TGCGCCAGCAGCTTGGTGGACAGGGGTGTAGATACGCAGTATTTT. The chain uses TRBV5-1 and TRBJ2-3, with TRBD1 matching 9 bases. The CDR3 loop spans 15 amino acids. Germline trimming cut 0 bases from V and 5 bases from J; bases unmatched to any gene: 4. Germline assignment: CDR1 SGHRS and CDR2 YFSETQ.

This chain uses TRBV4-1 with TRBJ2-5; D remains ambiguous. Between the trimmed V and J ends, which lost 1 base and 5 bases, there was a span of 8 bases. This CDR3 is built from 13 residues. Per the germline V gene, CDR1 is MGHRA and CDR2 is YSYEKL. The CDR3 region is CASSQAVSETQYF. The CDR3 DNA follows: TGCGCCAGCAGCCAAGCGGTGTCGGAGACCCAGTACTTC.

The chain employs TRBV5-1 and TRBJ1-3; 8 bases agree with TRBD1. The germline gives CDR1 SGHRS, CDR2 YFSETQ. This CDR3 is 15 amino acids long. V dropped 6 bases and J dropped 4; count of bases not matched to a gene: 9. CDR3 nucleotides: TGCGCCAGCACCAGGGACAGGCAAACGGGAAACACCATATATTTT. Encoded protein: CASTRDRQTGNTIYF.

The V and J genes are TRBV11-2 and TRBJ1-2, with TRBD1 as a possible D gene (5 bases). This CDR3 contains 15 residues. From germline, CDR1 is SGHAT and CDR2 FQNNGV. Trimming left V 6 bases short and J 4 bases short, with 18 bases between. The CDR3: CASRRLGRRAYGYTF. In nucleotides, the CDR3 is TGTGCCAGCAGGAGACTGGGACGGAGGGCCTATGGCTACACCTTC.

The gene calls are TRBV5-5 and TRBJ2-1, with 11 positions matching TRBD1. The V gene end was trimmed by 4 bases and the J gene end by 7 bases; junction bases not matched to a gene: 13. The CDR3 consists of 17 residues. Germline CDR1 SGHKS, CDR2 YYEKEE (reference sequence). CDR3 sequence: CASSRTGGAGIVNEQFF. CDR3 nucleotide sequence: TGTGCCAGCAGCCGGACAGGGGGCGCCGGGATTGTAAATGAGCAGTTCTTC.

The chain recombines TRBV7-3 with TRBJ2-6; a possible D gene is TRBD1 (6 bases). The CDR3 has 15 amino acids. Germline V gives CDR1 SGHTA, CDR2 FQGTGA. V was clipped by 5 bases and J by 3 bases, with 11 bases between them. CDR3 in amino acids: CASSIQGSGANVLTF. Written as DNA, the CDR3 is TGTGCCAGCAGCATTCAGGGGAGTGGGGCCAACGTCCTGACTTTC.

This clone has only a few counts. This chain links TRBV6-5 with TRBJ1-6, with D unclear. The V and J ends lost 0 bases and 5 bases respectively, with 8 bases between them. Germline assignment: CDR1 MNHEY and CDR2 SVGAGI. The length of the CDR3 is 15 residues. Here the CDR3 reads CASSYSTGNNSPLHF. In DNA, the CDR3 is TGTGCCAGCAGTTACTCAACGGGGAATAATTCACCCCTCCACTTT.

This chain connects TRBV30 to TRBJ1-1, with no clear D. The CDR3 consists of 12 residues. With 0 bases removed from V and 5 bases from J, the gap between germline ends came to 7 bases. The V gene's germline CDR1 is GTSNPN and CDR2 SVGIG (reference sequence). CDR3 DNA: TGTGCCTGGAGTGTACGAGGGACTGAAGCTTTCTTT. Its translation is CAWSVRGTEAFF.

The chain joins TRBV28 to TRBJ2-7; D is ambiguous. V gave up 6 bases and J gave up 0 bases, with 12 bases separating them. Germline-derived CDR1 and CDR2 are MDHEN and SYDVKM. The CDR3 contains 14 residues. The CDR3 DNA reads TGTGCCAGCAGGCTTTCATCGAGCTCCTACGAGCAGTACTTC. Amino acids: CASRLSSSSYEQYF.

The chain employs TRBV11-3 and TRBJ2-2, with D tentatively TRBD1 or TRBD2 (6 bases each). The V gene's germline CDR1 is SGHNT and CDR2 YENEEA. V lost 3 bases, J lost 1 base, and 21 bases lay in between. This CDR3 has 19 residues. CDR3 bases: TGTGCCAGCAGCTTTCCCCTCGGGGGCCGCGGTGAGAACACCGGGGAGCTGTTTTTT. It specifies CASSFPLGGRGENTGELFF.

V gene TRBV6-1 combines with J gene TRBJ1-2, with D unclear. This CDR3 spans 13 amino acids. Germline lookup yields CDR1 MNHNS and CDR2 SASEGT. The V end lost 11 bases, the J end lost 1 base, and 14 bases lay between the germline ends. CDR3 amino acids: CAAEDVLNYGYTF. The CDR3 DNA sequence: TGTGCCGCCGAGGATGTCCTTAACTATGGCTACACCTTC.

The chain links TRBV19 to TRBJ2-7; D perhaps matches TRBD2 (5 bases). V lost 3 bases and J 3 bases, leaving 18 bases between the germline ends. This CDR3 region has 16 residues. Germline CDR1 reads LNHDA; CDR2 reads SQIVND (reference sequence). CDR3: CASSIQSHGMGYEQYF. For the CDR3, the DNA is TGTGCCAGTAGTATCCAATCACACGGGATGGGCTACGAGCAGTACTTC.

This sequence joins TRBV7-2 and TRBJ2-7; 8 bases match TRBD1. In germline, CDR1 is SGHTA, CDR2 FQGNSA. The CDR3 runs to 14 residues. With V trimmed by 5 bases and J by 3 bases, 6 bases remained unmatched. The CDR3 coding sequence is TGTGCCAGCAGCCTCCGGGACAGGAGCTACGAGCAGTACTTC. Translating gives CASSLRDRSYEQYF.

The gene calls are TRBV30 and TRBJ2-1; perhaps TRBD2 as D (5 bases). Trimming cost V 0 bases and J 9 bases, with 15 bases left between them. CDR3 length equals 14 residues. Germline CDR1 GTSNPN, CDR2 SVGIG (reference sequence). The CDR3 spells CAWSVSRTSSEQFF. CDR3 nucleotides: TGTGCCTGGAGTGTATCCAGGACTTCCAGTGAGCAGTTCTTC.

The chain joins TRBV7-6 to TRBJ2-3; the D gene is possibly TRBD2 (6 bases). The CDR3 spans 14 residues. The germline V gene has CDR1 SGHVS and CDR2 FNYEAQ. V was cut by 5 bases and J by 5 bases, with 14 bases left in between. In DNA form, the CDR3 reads TGTGCCAGCAGCCGAGTCCAGGGAGGAGATACGCAGTATTTT. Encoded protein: CASSRVQGGDTQYF.

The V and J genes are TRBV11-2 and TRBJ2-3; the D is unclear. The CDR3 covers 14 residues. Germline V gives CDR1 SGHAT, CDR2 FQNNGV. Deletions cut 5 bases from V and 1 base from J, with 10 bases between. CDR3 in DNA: TGTGCCAGCAGCCTCCGACTGCGCACAGATACGCAGTATTTT. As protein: CASSLRLRTDTQYF.

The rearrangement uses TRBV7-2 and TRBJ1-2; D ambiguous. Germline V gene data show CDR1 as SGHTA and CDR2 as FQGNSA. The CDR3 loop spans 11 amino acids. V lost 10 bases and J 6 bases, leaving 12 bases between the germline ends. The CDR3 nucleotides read TGTGCCACCCGACTCGGGGATGGCTACACCTTC. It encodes CATRLGDGYTF.

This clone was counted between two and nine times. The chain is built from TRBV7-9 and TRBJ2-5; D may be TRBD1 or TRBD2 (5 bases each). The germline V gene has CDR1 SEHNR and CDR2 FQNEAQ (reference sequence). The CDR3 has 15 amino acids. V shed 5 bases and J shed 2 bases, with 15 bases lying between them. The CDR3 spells CASSPPGRTQETQYF. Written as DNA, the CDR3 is TGTGCCAGCAGCCCACCGGGACGGACGCAAGAGACCCAGTACTTC.

This CDR3 is CASSQTTGRSSGANVLTF. Here the CDR3 DNA reads TGCGCCAGCAGCCAGACTACGGGACGGTCCTCTGGGGCCAACGTCCTGACTTTC. The rearrangement links TRBV4-3 to TRBJ2-6, with D perhaps being TRBD1 or TRBD2 (5 bases each). The CDR3 is 18 residues long. Germline lookup yields CDR1 LGHNA and CDR2 YSLEER. Trimming left V 3 bases short and J 0 bases short, with 15 bases between.

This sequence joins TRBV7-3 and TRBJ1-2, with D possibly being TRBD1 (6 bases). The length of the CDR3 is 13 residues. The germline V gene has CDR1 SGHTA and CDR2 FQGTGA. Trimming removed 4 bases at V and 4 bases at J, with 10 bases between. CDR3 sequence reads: CASSSWTVYGYTF. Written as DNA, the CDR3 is TGTGCCAGCAGCTCCTGGACAGTCTATGGCTACACCTTC. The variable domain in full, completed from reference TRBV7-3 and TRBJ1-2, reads GAGVSQTPSNKVTEKGKYVELRCDPISGHTALYWYRQSLGQGPEFLIYFQGTGAADDSGLPNDRFFAVRPEGSVSTLKIQRTERGDSAVYLCASSSWTVYGYTFGSGTRLTVV.

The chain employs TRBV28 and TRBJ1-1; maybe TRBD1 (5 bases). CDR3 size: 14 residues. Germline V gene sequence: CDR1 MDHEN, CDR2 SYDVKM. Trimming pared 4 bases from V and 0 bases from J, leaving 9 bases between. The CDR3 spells CASSYGGVNTEAFF. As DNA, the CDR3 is TGTGCCAGCAGTTACGGAGGGGTGAACACTGAAGCTTTCTTT.